This section outlines one T cell receptor (beta chain) sequence together with its context. Its specificity is unknown. CDR3 length equals 13 residues. CDR1 is MNHEY, CDR2 SVGAGI, per germline. V was trimmed by 6 bases and J by 2 bases, leaving 10 bases between them. Roughly 1.9 micrograms of genomic DNA (from cryopreserved PBMCs) were used for TCR beta libraries. Deep sequencing aimed at 1 in 200,000 to 1 in 1 million T cells' resolution. This table comes from immunoSEQ multiplex PCR, and its TCRdb copy is limited to in-frame clones, with some not included. This repertoire shows about 89,000 clones, around four fifths found once; its top ten account for 25% to 40%. The sample originates from a study of cytotoxic CD8 clonotypes in ibrutinib-treated CLL. Findings and caveats of the study: Having risen at ibrutinib response, clonality had fallen back toward baseline by progression. Contraction or stability on treatment was seen for public clonotypes, which were uncommon.

The rearrangement uses TRBV6-5 and TRBJ1-2; the D is unclear. This TCR came from a human donor with chronic lymphocytic leukemia. Here the sequenced sample was PBMCs, taken after 12 months of ibrutinib treatment. The CDR3 here is CASSRDINYGYTF. The CDR3 nucleotides read TGTGCCAGCAGCCGAGATATCAACTATGGCTACACCTTC.